This entry lists 21 T cell receptor beta chains sequenced from one sample in a study of blood T cell repertoires in COVID-19 (dated by TCRdb to the early 2020s). The library was generated by the immunoSEQ multiplex PCR assay. TCRdb obtained this table from immuneACCESS and retained in-frame rearrangements with V and J assigned. These tables miss some clones; where compared with another copy, unresolved V genes account for less than half of the shortfall, and the remainder is unexplained. The sample table lists 150,000 to 200,000 clones, 80% to 90% of them with a count of one. The top ten constitute just under 2.5% of the sample. Material for sequencing was peripheral blood. These receptors were collected from a man aged 40-49 years with active or convalescent COVID-19.

CDR3 loop: CASSPRGFQETQYF. CDR3 coding DNA: TGTGCCAGCAGCCCCAGGGGGTTTCAAGAGACCCAGTACTTC. The V gene is TRBV9, the J gene TRBJ2-5; 7 bases map to TRBD1. The CDR3 length is 14 residues. Trimming took 4 bases from V and 2 from J; bases not matched to a gene: 5. The germline V gene has CDR1 SGDLS and CDR2 YYNGEE. The full variable domain, in which reference TRBV9 and TRBJ2-5 provide the parts outside the CDR3, is DSGVTQTPKHLITATGQRVTLRCSPRSGDLSVYWYQQSLDQGLQFLIQYYNGEERAKGNILERFSAQQFPDLHSELNLSSLELGDSALYFCASSPRGFQETQYFGPGTRLLVL.

This clone was picked up one time. This chain joins TRBV9 and TRBJ2-1, with 9 bases lining up with TRBD2. V gave up 0 bases and J gave up 3 bases; unmatched junction bases: 7. The CDR3 is 17 residues long. CDR1 and CDR2 (germline): SGDLS, YYNGEE. This CDR3 is CASSVGSSGAIYNEQFF. The CDR3 nucleotides are TGTGCCAGCAGCGTAGGGTCTAGCGGGGCAATCTACAATGAGCAGTTCTTC.

V gene TRBV2 combines with J gene TRBJ1-5, with 7 bases fitting TRBD1. The J segment lost 0 bases and the V segment lost 7 bases, leaving 6 bases of the junction unmatched. CDR1 is SNHLY, CDR2 FYNNEI, per germline. The CDR3 consists of 15 residues. The CDR3 is CASMGQFNSNQPQHF. The CDR3 nucleotides are TGTGCCAGCATGGGACAGTTCAATAGCAATCAGCCCCAGCATTTT.

The chain uses TRBV19 and TRBJ2-2; TRBD1 agrees at 7 bases. The CDR3 runs to 16 residues. Germline lookup yields CDR1 LNHDA and CDR2 SQIVND (reference sequence). V was pared by 5 bases and J by 7 bases, with 13 bases of the junction left unmatched. CDR3 DNA: TGTGCCAGTAGTCCCTATTTGGGCTCAGGGGGCGGGGAGCTGTTTTTT. Its protein product is CASSPYLGSGGGELFF.

This rearrangement joins TRBV27 to TRBJ2-2; D is unclear. Per the germline V gene, CDR1 is MNHEY and CDR2 is SMNVEV (reference sequence). Deletions cut 3 bases from V and 4 bases from J, with 12 bases between. This CDR3 comprises 15 residues. The CDR3 spells CASSFSTSGTGELFF. CDR3 sequence (DNA): TGTGCCAGCAGTTTTAGCACCTCCGGCACCGGGGAGCTGTTTTTT.

The chain links TRBV5-5 to TRBJ2-3, with TRBD2 matching 8 bases. After removal of 0 bases from V and 1 base from J, the junction contained 1 base not matched to a gene. There are 15 residues in the CDR3. CDR1 and CDR2 (germline): SGHKS, YYEKEE (reference sequence). The CDR3: CASSLAGGGTDTQYF. The CDR3 coding sequence is TGTGCCAGCAGCTTGGCGGGAGGGGGCACAGATACGCAGTATTTT.

This rearrangement joins TRBV2 to TRBJ1-5; TRBD1 is a possible D gene (5 bases). V lost 6 bases to trimming and J lost 5 bases, with 14 bases between them. The germline CDR1 and CDR2 sequences are SNHLY and FYNNEI. The CDR3 runs 14 residues. The CDR3 sequence: CASRPLDSYQPQHF. CDR3 nucleotide sequence: TGTGCCAGCAGGCCGCTTGACAGTTATCAGCCCCAGCATTTT.

V and J are TRBV30 and TRBJ1-2, with D tentatively TRBD1 (6 bases). The CDR3 loop spans 13 amino acids. Trimming stripped 3 bases from V and 5 bases from J, with 13 bases between. Per germline, CDR1 GTSNPN and CDR2 SVGIG (reference sequence). CDR3 region: CAWSPGVKYGYTF. The CDR3 DNA reads as TGTGCCTGGAGCCCAGGGGTAAAGTATGGCTACACCTTC.

J is TRBJ1-3 and V is TRBV19, with 7 bases matching TRBD1. This CDR3 is 17 amino acids long. Germline V gene lookup returns CDR1 LNHDA and CDR2 SQIVND (reference sequence). The J segment lost 0 bases and the V segment lost 3 bases, leaving 8 bases of the junction unmatched. This CDR3 is CASSMRDSSSSGNTIYF. DNA of the CDR3: TGTGCCAGTAGTATGCGGGACAGTTCGAGCTCTGGAAACACCATATATTTT.

This clone came up many times. This sequence joins TRBV19 and TRBJ2-5, with TRBD1 identical over 7 bases. The V gene's germline CDR1 is LNHDA and CDR2 SQIVND (reference sequence). V lost 5 bases, J lost 2 bases, and 2 bases stayed unmatched. The CDR3 is 13 amino acids. The CDR3 DNA reads TGTGCCAGTAGTGCGACAGGGCAAGAGACCCAGTACTTC. Translation: CASSATGQETQYF.

This clone was observed a single time. The J gene is TRBJ1-5, the V gene TRBV19, with 7 bases that match TRBD1. CDR3 length: 15 residues. The junction had 5 bases not matched to a gene; V was cut back by 4 bases and J by 2 bases. Looked up from germline, CDR1 is LNHDA and CDR2 is SQIVND (reference sequence). The CDR3 loop is CASSRDDRGNQPQHF. As DNA, the CDR3 is TGTGCCAGTAGTAGGGACGACAGGGGCAATCAGCCCCAGCATTTT.

This clone was detected only a few times. This chain connects TRBV10-3 to TRBJ1-6; 7 bases line up with TRBD1. Germline CDR1 reads ENHRY; CDR2 reads SYGVKD. The CDR3 spans 15 residues. V lost 2 bases to trimming and J lost 7 bases; unmatched junction nucleotides: 5. CDR3 DNA: TGTGCCATCAGTGAGGGGCAGGGGGAAAATTCACCCCTCCACTTT. Amino acids: CAISEGQGENSPLHF.

Regarding this clone: Other nucleotide sequences from this sample produce the same CDR3. The rearrangement uses TRBV6-5 and TRBJ1-4; D is perhaps TRBD1 (5 bases). V shed 0 bases and J shed 10 bases, with 9 bases lying between them. CDR3 length equals 13 residues. CDR1 MNHEY and CDR2 SVGAGI come from the germline V gene. The CDR3 DNA follows: TGTGCCAGCAGTTACTCGTCGGGGGGAAAACTGTTTTTT. Residues: CASSYSSGGKLFF.

The chain has TRBV5-4 and TRBJ2-5; D is perhaps TRBD1 (6 bases). Germline CDR1 is SGHNT and CDR2 is YYREEE (reference sequence). The CDR3 covers 17 residues. With 1 base removed from V and 1 base from J, the gap between germline ends came to 17 bases. The CDR3 region has the DNA TGTGCCAGCAGCTTGCAGGGGTACCCAGGGACCCAAGAGACCCAGTACTTC. Protein sequence: CASSLQGYPGTQETQYF.

The rearrangement uses TRBV7-9 and TRBJ1-1, with D tentatively TRBD1 (5 bases). The CDR3 consists of 16 residues. Germline V gene sequence: CDR1 SEHNR, CDR2 FQNEAQ (reference sequence). V lost 4 bases to trimming and J lost 3 bases, with 18 bases between them. CDR3 sequence reads: CASSSAAGKGDTEAFF. In nucleotides, the CDR3 is TGTGCCAGCAGCTCGGCTGCAGGGAAAGGGGACACTGAAGCTTTCTTT.

J is TRBJ1-4 and V is TRBV9; TRBD1 is a possible D gene (5 bases). The germline V gene has CDR1 SGDLS and CDR2 YYNGEE. V dropped 0 bases and J dropped 5 bases, with 14 bases sitting between them. This CDR3 is 16 amino acids long. The CDR3 bases are TGTGCCAGCAGCGTAGAGGACGGTGGGGCCAATGAAAAACTGTTTTTT. Translation gives CASSVEDGGANEKLFF.

CDR3 in DNA: TGTGCCAGCAGCCGTGGAACAGCGGGGGGGCTGACAGATACGCAGTATTTT. Amino acid sequence: CASSRGTAGGLTDTQYF. This chain joins TRBV5-4 and TRBJ2-3; 10 positions match TRBD2. The V segment lost 4 bases and the J segment 3 bases; nucleotides outside the gene matches: 11. Germline CDR1 and CDR2: SGHNT and YYREEE (reference sequence). CDR3 size: 17 residues.

CDR3 protein: CASLRDSLYQPQHF. CDR3 sequence (DNA): TGTGCCAGCCTCCGGGACAGCCTGTATCAGCCCCAGCATTTT. V and J are TRBV6-5 and TRBJ1-5; TRBD1 matches at 7 bases. Germline V gene sequence: CDR1 MNHEY, CDR2 SVGAGI. V dropped 8 bases and J dropped 5; count of bases not matched to a gene: 9. This CDR3 is built from 14 residues.

The chain combines TRBV6-5 with TRBJ1-6, with D perhaps TRBD1 (5 bases). CDR3 length equals 16 residues. Trimming took 0 bases from V and 11 from J, leaving 17 bases between them. The germline V gene has CDR1 MNHEY and CDR2 SVGAGI. The CDR3 spells CASSYSSGAAGTPLHF. The CDR3 DNA follows: TGTGCCAGCAGTTACTCGAGTGGGGCAGCCGGAACACCCCTCCACTTT.

This rearrangement joins TRBV7-9 to TRBJ2-7, with 7 bases that match TRBD2. Germline assignment: CDR1 SEHNR and CDR2 FQNEAQ (reference sequence). The V and J ends lost 5 bases and 2 bases, in that order; junction bases with no gene match: 6. The CDR3 consists of 14 residues. CDR3 region: CASSHRGEPYEQYF. The DNA of the CDR3 is TGTGCCAGCAGCCACCGGGGGGAGCCCTACGAGCAGTACTTC. The full variable domain, in which reference TRBV7-9 and TRBJ2-7 provide the parts outside the CDR3, is DTGVSQNPRHKITKRGQNVTFRCDPISEHNRLYWYRQTLGQGPEFLTYFQNEAQLEKSRLLSDRFSAERPKGSFSTLEIQRTEQGDSAMYLCASSHRGEPYEQYFGPGTRLTVT.

V gene TRBV15 combines with J gene TRBJ1-6, with 7 bases fitting TRBD1. CDR1 is LNHNV, CDR2 YYDKDF, per germline (reference sequence). The length of the CDR3 is 16 residues. V was pared by 0 bases and J by 7 bases, with 6 bases of the junction left unmatched. CDR3 sequence: CATSRDRGVSNSPLHF. The CDR3 DNA follows: TGTGCCACCAGCAGAGACAGGGGGGTCTCAAATTCACCCCTCCACTTT.